These T cell receptor beta chains were read from a single sample in a study of Ad26.COV2.S vaccination and SARS-CoV-2 variants. Clones were read by immunoSEQ multiplex PCR, and TCRdb kept only the in-frame ones, dropping some. The sample holds about 350,000 clones, about 90% seen once. The material sequenced was peripheral blood, taken after recovery from COVID-19. Every receptor here comes from a human donor who had recovered from COVID-19. Each CDR3 is given with its conserved first and last residue. The D gene is left open where the match is weak. Size is stated for part of the rows, as once, few or many counts, or as a class when the clone is expanded.

V gene: TRBV7-6; J gene: TRBJ1-1; D gene: .; clone size: .; CDR3 protein: CASSSGQFTEAFF; CDR3 DNA: TGTGCCAGCAGCTCCGGACAGTTCACTGAAGCTTTCTTT
V gene: TRBV6-5; J gene: TRBJ1-6; D gene: .; clone size: .; CDR3 protein: CASGVDGNSPLHF; CDR3 DNA: TGTGCCAGCGGGGTGGACGGAAATTCACCCCTCCACTTT
V gene: TRBV19; J gene: TRBJ1-5; D gene: TRBD1; clone size: .; CDR3 protein: CASSIIGQGARGRSNQPQHF; CDR3 DNA: TGTGCCAGTAGTATTATCGGACAGGGGGCAAGAGGTCGTAGCAATCAGCCCCAGCATTTT
V gene: TRBV28; J gene: TRBJ1-4; D gene: TRBD1; clone size: .; CDR3 protein: CASSPGQGREKLFF; CDR3 DNA: TGTGCCAGCAGTCCGGGACAGGGGCGAGAAAAACTGTTTTTT
V gene: TRBV6-8; J gene: TRBJ2-7; D gene: .; clone size: .; CDR3 protein: CASNKGTVAHEQYF; CDR3 DNA: TGTGCCAGTAATAAAGGTACAGTAGCTCACGAGCAGTACTTC
V gene: TRBV2; J gene: TRBJ1-5; D gene: .; clone size: few; CDR3 protein: CASSVTQPQHF; CDR3 DNA: TGTGCCAGCAGTGTGACTCAGCCCCAGCATTTT
V gene: TRBV2; J gene: TRBJ2-7; D gene: .; clone size: few; CDR3 protein: CASTDSTYEQYF; CDR3 DNA: TGTGCCAGCACCGACAGTACCTACGAGCAGTACTTC
V gene: TRBV11-3; J gene: TRBJ2-1; D gene: .; clone size: once; CDR3 protein: CASSLIPRDNEQFF; CDR3 DNA: TGTGCCAGCAGCTTAATCCCTAGAGACAATGAGCAGTTCTTC
V gene: TRBV5-1; J gene: TRBJ2-7; D gene: TRBD2; clone size: .; CDR3 protein: CASSGITSGGPSYEQYF; CDR3 DNA: TGCGCCAGCAGCGGTATTACTAGCGGGGGTCCCTCCTACGAGCAGTACTTC
V gene: TRBV5-1; J gene: TRBJ1-1; D gene: .; clone size: .; CDR3 protein: CATKESPATEAFF; CDR3 DNA: TGCGCCACCAAGGAGTCCCCCGCCACTGAAGCTTTCTTT
V gene: TRBV29-1; J gene: TRBJ2-5; D gene: .; clone size: .; CDR3 protein: CSATPPLYQETQYF; CDR3 DNA: TGCAGCGCGACTCCGCCTTTGTACCAAGAGACCCAGTACTTC
V gene: TRBV19; J gene: TRBJ1-2; D gene: .; clone size: .; CDR3 protein: CASSISSGGYGYTF; CDR3 DNA: TGTGCCAGTAGTATTTCATCAGGCGGCTATGGCTACACCTTC
V gene: TRBV19; J gene: TRBJ1-2; D gene: .; clone size: few; CDR3 protein: CASSMRANYGYTF; CDR3 DNA: TGTGCCAGTAGTATGCGAGCAAACTATGGCTACACCTTC
V gene: TRBV5-1; J gene: TRBJ1-4; D gene: .; clone size: .; CDR3 protein: CASSQPGQANEKLFF; CDR3 DNA: TGCGCCAGCAGCCAACCGGGACAAGCAAATGAAAAACTGTTTTTT
V gene: TRBV12-3/TRBV12-4; J gene: TRBJ1-5; D gene: .; clone size: .; CDR3 protein: CASSSVGTEVAHF; CDR3 DNA: TGTGCCAGCAGTTCTGTTGGCACCGAGGTTGCGCATTTT
V gene: TRBV7-2; J gene: TRBJ2-3; D gene: .; clone size: .; CDR3 protein: CASSVDQISTDTQYF; CDR3 DNA: TGTGCCAGCAGCGTAGACCAAATAAGCACAGATACGCAGTATTTT
V gene: TRBV27; J gene: TRBJ2-7; D gene: .; clone size: .; CDR3 protein: CASSWTERYEQYF; CDR3 DNA: TGTGCCAGCAGTTGGACGGAACGCTACGAGCAGTACTTC